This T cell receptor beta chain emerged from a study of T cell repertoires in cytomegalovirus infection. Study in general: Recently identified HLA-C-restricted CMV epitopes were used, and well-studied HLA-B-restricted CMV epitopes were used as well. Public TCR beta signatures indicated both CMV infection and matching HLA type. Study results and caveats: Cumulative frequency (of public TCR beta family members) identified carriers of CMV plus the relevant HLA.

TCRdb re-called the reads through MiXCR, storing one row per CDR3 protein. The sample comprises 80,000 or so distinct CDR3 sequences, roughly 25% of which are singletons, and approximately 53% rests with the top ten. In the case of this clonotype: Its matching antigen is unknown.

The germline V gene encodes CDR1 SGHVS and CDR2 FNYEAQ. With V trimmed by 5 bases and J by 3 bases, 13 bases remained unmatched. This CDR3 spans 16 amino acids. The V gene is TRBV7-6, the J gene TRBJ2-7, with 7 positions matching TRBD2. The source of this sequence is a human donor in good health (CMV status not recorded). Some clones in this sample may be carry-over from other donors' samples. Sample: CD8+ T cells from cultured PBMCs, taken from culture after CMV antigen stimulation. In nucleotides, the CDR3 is TGTGCCAGCAGCCCACACCCGGGGGGTGGAAACTACGAGCAGTACTTC. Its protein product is CASSPHPGGGNYEQYF.